The rows below give T cell receptor beta chains drawn from one sample of a study of T cells in tuberculosis. Repertoires were generated with immunoSEQ multiplex PCR, while TCRdb's copy carries only in-frame clones and drops some. The profile shows some 90,000 clones, around 90% of them singletons. The sequencing sample was made of CD1b-GMM tetramer-negative cells sorted from PBMCs. Receptor source: an adult woman with latent tuberculosis. CDR3s leave out the opening cysteine and the closing phenylalanine or tryptophan. Each record gives: V gene, D gene, CDR3 protein. The D gene is left open where the match is weak.

V gene: TRBV11-2
D gene: .
CDR3 protein: ASSQPGRQVNNEQF

V gene: TRBV30
D gene: .
CDR3 protein: ALGAQNPDTQY

V gene: TRBV7-9
D gene: TRBD1
CDR3 protein: ASSLSGFRDRANEQF

V gene: TRBV5-1
D gene: .
CDR3 protein: ASSLESGLQPQH

V gene: TRBV7-3
D gene: TRBD1
CDR3 protein: ASSSGTGRGTDTQY

V gene: TRBV5-1
D gene: .
CDR3 protein: ASSLGPTPTGELF

V gene: TRBV5-4
D gene: .
CDR3 protein: ASSPRKSSVYNEQF

V gene: TRBV6-5
D gene: .
CDR3 protein: ASFTPGIYGYT

V gene: TRBV7-6
D gene: TRBD1
CDR3 protein: ASSGTAYNEKLF

V gene: TRBV27
D gene: .
CDR3 protein: ASSISNTGELF

V gene: TRBV6-5
D gene: TRBD1
CDR3 protein: ASSYLGQGYTGELF

V gene: TRBV30
D gene: TRBD1
CDR3 protein: AWRGQGAGTQY

V gene: TRBV7-6
D gene: TRBD2
CDR3 protein: ASSLRWRASGADTQY

V gene: TRBV15
D gene: .
CDR3 protein: ATSRDVDIQETQY

V gene: TRBV19
D gene: .
CDR3 protein: ASSKILDSPLH

V gene: TRBV7-2
D gene: .
CDR3 protein: AISLSLGAFYGYT

V gene: TRBV5-6
D gene: .
CDR3 protein: ASSLWGRATNEKLF

V gene: TRBV7-9
D gene: .
CDR3 protein: ASSRGWLNEQF

V gene: TRBV6-6
D gene: TRBD1
CDR3 protein: ASSRINPGTGNGYT

V gene: TRBV10-3
D gene: TRBD1
CDR3 protein: ATHPSGTGNTEAF

V gene: TRBV29-1
D gene: .
CDR3 protein: SVETQGHTGELF

V gene: TRBV7-2
D gene: .
CDR3 protein: ASSPGTPNGYT

V gene: TRBV27
D gene: TRBD1
CDR3 protein: ASSEQATGVEKLF

V gene: TRBV11-2
D gene: TRBD1
CDR3 protein: ASSQLQGAGKNIQY

V gene: TRBV19
D gene: TRBD1
CDR3 protein: ASRDNGQGSRNTIY

V gene: TRBV5-4
D gene: .
CDR3 protein: ASRLDRREETQY

V gene: TRBV5-8
D gene: .
CDR3 protein: ASSSWRDYNEQF

V gene: TRBV7-3
D gene: .
CDR3 protein: ASSLSAGGGGYT

V gene: TRBV7-2
D gene: .
CDR3 protein: ASSLANSNQPQH

V gene: TRBV18
D gene: .
CDR3 protein: ASSPLSSVRTTDTQY

V gene: TRBV2
D gene: TRBD1
CDR3 protein: ASGPGQGFGYT

V gene: TRBV19
D gene: .
CDR3 protein: ASRHGGRANYGYT

V gene: TRBV28
D gene: TRBD1
CDR3 protein: ASSQQGEETQY